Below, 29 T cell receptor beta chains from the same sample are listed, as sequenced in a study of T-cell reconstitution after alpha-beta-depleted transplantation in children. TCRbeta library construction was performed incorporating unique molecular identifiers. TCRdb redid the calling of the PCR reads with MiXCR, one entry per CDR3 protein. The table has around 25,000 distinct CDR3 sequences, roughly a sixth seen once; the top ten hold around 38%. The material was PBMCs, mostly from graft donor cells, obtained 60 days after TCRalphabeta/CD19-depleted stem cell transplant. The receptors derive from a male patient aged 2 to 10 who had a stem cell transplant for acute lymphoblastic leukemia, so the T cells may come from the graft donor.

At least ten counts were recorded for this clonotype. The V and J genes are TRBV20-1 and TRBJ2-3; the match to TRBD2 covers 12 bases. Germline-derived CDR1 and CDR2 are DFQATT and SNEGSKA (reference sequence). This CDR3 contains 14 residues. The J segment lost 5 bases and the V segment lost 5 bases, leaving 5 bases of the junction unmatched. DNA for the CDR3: TGCAGTGCTCGACTAGCGGGAGTGGTAGATACGCAGTATTTT. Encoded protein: CSARLAGVVDTQYF.

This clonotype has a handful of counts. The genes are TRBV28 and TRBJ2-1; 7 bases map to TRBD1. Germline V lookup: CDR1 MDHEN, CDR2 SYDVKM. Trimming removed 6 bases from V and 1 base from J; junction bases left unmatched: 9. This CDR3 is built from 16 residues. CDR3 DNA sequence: TGTGCCAGCAGGTCCTCTATGGGACAGTCCTACAATGAGCAGTTCTTC. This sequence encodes CASRSSMGQSYNEQFF.

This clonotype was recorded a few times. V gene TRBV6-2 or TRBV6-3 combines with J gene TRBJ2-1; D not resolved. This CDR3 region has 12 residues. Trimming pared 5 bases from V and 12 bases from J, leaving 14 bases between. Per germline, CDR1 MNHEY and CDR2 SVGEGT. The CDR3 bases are TGTGCCAGCAGTCCAAGTCCCTTGGGGCAGTTCTTC. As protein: CASSPSPLGQFF.

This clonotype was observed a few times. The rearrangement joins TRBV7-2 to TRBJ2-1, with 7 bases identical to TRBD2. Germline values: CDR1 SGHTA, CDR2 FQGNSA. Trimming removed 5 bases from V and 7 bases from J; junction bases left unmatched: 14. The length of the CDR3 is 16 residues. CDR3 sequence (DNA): TGTGCCAGCAGCCAAGACTGGGGGGGATTGAGGAATGAGCAGTTCTTC. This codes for CASSQDWGGLRNEQFF.

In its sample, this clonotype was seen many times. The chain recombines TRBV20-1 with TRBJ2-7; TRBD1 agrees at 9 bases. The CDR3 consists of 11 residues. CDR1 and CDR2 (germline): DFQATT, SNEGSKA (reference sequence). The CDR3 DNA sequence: TGCTCCGGACAGGGGACTTACGAGCAGTACTTC. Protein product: CSGQGTYEQYF.

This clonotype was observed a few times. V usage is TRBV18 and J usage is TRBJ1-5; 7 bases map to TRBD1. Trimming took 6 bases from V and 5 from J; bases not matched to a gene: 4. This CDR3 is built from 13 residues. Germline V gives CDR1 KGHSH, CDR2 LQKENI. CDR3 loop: CASSRDSDQPQHF. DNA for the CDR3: TGTGCCAGCTCGAGGGACAGTGATCAGCCCCAGCATTTT.

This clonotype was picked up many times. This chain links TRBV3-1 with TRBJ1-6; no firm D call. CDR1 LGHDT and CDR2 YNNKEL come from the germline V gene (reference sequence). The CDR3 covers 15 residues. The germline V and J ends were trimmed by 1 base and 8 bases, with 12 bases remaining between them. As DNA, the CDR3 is TGTGCCAGCAGCCAAGGGACTGGACTAGATTCACCCCTCCACTTT. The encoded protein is CASSQGTGLDSPLHF.

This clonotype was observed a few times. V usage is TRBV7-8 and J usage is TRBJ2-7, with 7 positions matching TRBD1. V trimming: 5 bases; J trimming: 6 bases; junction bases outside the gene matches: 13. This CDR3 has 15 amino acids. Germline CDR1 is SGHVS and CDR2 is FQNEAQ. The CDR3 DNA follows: TGTGCCAGCAGCGCGACAGGGTACACTCGGGTCGAGCAGTACTTC. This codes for CASSATGYTRVEQYF.

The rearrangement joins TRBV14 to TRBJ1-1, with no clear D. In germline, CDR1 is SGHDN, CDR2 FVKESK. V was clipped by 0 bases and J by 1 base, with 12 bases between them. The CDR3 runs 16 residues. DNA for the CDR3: TGTGCCAGCAGCCAAGATCGGACTTGGGGGAACACTGAAGCTTTCTTT. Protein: CASSQDRTWGNTEAFF.

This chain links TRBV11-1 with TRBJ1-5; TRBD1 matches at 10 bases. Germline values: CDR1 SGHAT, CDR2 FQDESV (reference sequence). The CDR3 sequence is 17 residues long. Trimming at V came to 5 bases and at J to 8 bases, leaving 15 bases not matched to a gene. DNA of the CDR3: TGTGCCAGCAGCGACCCCGGGACAGGGGAATCTCGGGAGCCCCAGCATTTT. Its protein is CASSDPGTGESREPQHF.

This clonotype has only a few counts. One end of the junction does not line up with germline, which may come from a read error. The CDR3 DNA reads as TGTGCCAGCACCTTAATGGGCCCGGGCAGCGGAGCCAAAAACATTCAGTACTTC. Translated, it gives CASTLMGPGSGAKNIQYF. The J gene is TRBJ2-4, the V gene TRBV7-6, with a possible D match to TRBD2 (5 bases). The CDR3 is 18 amino acids. Per germline, CDR1 SGHVS and CDR2 FNYEAQ.

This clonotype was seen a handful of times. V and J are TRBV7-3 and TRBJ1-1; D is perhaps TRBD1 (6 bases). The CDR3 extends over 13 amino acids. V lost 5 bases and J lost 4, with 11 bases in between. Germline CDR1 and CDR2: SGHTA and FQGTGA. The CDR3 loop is CASSGGGGTEAFF. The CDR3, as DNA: TGTGCCAGCAGCGGAGGGGGGGGCACTGAAGCTTTCTTT.

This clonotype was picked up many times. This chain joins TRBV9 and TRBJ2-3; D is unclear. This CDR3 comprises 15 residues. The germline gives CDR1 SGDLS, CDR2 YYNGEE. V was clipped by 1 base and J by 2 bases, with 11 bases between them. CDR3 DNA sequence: TGTGCCAGCAGCGTATTAGTTGGTCCCACAGATACGCAGTATTTT. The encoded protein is CASSVLVGPTDTQYF.

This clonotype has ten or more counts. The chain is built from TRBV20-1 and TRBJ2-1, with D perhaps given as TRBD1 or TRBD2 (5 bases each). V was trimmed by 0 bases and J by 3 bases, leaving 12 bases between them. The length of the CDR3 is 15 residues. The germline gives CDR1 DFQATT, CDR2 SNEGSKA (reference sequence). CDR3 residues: CSARDIQRGYNEQFF. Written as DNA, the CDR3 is TGCAGTGCTAGAGATATTCAGAGGGGCTACAATGAGCAGTTCTTC.

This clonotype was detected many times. This chain's CDR3 is CASSLKKGSGGGNYNEQFF. In DNA form, the CDR3 reads TGTGCCAGCAGCCTTAAGAAGGGTAGCGGGGGGGGGAACTACAATGAGCAGTTCTTC. The V call is TRBV4-2, the J call TRBJ2-1; 11 nucleotides line up with TRBD2. J was trimmed by 3 bases and V by 4 bases; bases with no gene match: 14. The germline V gene encodes CDR1 LGHNA and CDR2 YNFKEQ. The CDR3 covers 19 residues.

DNA of the CDR3: TGCAGTGCTGGATCGGGAGGCGGAAACATTCAGTACTTC. Amino acid sequence: CSAGSGGGNIQYF. V and J are TRBV20-1 and TRBJ2-4; 7 bases are a match to TRBD2. Trimming removed 5 bases from V and 6 bases from J; junction bases left unmatched: 7. Germline V gives CDR1 DFQATT, CDR2 SNEGSKA (reference sequence). The CDR3 is 13 residues long.

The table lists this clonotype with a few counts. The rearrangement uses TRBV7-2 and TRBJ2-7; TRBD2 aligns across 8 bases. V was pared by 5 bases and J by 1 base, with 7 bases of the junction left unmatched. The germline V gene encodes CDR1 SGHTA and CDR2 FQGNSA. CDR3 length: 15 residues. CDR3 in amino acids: CASSRWAGGSYEQYF. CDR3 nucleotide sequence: TGTGCCAGCAGCCGTTGGGCGGGAGGTTCCTACGAGCAGTACTTC.

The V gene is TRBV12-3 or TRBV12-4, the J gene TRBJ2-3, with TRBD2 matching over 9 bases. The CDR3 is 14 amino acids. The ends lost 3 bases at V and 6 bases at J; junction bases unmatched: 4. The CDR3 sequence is CASSLGTSLDTQYF. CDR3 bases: TGTGCCAGCAGTTTGGGGACTAGCTTGGATACGCAGTATTTT.

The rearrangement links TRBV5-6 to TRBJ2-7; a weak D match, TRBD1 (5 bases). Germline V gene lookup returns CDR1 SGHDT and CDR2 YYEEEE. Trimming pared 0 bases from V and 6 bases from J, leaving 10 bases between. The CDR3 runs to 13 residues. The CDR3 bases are TGTGCCAGCAGCTTGGGGCACAGGAGCGAGCAGTACTTC. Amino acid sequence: CASSLGHRSEQYF.

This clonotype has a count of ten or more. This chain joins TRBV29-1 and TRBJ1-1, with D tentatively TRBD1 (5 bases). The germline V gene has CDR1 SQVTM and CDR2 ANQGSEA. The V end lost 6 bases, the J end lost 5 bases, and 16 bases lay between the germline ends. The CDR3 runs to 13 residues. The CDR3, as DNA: TGCAGCGTCGGATTAGGGGTTCGAACTGAAGCTTTCTTT. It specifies CSVGLGVRTEAFF.

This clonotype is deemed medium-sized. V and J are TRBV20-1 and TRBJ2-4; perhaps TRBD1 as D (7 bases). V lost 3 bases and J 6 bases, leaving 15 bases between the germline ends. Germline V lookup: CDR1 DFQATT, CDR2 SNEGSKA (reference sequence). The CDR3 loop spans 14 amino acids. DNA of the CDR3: TGCAGTGCTAGGGACTACAGGGGCCGAAACATTCAGTACTTC. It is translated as CSARDYRGRNIQYF.

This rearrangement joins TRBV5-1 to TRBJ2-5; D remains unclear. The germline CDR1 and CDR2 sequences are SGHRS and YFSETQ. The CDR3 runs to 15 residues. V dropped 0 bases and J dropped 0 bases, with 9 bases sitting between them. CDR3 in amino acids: CASSLEQADQETQYF. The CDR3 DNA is TGCGCCAGCAGCTTGGAGCAGGCGGACCAAGAGACCCAGTACTTC.

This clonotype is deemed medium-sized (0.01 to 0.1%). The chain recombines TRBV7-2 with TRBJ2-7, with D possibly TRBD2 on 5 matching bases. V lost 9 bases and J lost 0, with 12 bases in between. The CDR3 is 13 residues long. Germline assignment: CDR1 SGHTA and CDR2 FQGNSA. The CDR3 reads CASNSGSSYEQYF. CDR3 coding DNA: TGTGCCAGTAATTCTGGGAGCTCCTACGAGCAGTACTTC.

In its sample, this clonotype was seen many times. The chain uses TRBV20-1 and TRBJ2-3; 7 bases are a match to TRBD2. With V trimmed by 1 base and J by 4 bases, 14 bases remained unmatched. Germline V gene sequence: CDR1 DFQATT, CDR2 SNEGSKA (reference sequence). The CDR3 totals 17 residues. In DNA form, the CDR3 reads TGCAGTGCTAGAGGTTGGAGGAGCGGGGCCCGCCCAGATACGCAGTATTTT. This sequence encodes CSARGWRSGARPDTQYF.

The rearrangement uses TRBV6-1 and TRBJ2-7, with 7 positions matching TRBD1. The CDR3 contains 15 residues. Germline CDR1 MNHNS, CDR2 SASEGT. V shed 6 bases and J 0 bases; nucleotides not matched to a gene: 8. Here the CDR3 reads CASSPAGDSSYEQYF. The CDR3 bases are TGTGCCAGCAGCCCCGCTGGGGACAGCTCCTACGAGCAGTACTTC.

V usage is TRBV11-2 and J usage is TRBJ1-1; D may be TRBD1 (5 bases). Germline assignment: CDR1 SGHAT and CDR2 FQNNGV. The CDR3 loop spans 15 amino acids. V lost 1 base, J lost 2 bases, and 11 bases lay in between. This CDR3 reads CASSLVGRANTEAFF. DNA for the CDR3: TGTGCCAGCAGCTTAGTTGGCAGGGCAAACACTGAAGCTTTCTTT.

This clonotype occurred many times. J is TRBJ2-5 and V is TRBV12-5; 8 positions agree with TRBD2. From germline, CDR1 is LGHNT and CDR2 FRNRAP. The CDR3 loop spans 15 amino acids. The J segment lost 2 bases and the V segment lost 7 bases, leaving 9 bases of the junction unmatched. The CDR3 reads CASAFISGGQETQYF. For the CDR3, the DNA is TGTGCTAGTGCCTTCATCTCGGGGGGGCAAGAGACCCAGTACTTC. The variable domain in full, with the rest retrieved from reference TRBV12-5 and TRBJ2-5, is DARVTQTPRHKVTEMGQEVTMRCQPILGHNTVFWYRQTMMQGLELLAYFRNRAPLDDSGMPKDRFSAEMPDATLATLKIQPSEPRDSAVYFCASAFISGGQETQYFGPGTRLLVL.

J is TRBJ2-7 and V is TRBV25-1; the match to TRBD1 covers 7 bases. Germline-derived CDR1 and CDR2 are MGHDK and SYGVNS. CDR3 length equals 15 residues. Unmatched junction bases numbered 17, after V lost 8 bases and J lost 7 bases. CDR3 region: CASRLRGTEKSEQYF. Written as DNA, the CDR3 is TGTGCCAGCCGCCTTAGGGGGACAGAGAAGTCTGAGCAGTACTTC.

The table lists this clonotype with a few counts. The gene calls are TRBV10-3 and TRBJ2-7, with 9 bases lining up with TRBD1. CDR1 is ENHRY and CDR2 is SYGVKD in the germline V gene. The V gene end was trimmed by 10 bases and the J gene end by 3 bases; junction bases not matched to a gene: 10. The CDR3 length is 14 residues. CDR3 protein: CATDPGTGNYEQYF. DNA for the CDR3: TGTGCCACGGACCCCGGGACAGGGAACTACGAGCAGTACTTC.